These T cell receptor beta chains were read from a single sample in a study of response to subunit inactivated influenza vaccine. TCRdb processed the RT-PCR reads anew with MiXCR; each CDR3 protein has one entry. The table has more than 450,000 distinct CDR3 sequences, 6% to 9% seen once. The starting material was PBMCs from blood, obtained less than 30 months after vaccination. These receptors all come from a man between 50 and 69 years old who received an inactivated influenza vaccine. Each CDR3 is given with its conserved first and last residue. A D gene is named only where the DNA matches it firmly. Only some rows state a clone size, as once, few, many or a class for expanded clones.

j_call clone_size d_call v_call cdr3_nt cdr3_aa
TRBJ2-3 many NA TRBV28 TGTGCCAGCAGTCCCCAAGCTCGGACACTACGGGGAGATACGCAGTATTTT CASSPQARTLRGDTQYF
TRBJ2-7 many NA TRBV27 TGTGCCAGCAGACCCCTCCGACCGGGACTGACATACGAGCAGTACTTC CASRPLRPGLTYEQYF
TRBJ2-3 NA TRBD1 TRBV5-1 TGCGCCAGCAGGGACGGACAGGGTATAAGGACAGATACGCAGTATTTT CASRDGQGIRTDTQYF
TRBJ2-2 many TRBD1 TRBV29-1 TGCAGCGTTCGGACAGGGGCGAACACCGGGGAGCTGTTTTTT CSVRTGANTGELFF
TRBJ2-7 few TRBD2 TRBV4-2 TGTGCCAGCAGCCAAGGTTCGGGGGGGCCCTCCTACGAGCAGTACTTC CASSQGSGGPSYEQYF
TRBJ2-2 NA NA TRBV5-1 TGCGCCAGCAGGGGGTTATCGTCCACCGGGGAGCTGTTTTTT CASRGLSSTGELFF
TRBJ2-1 many TRBD1 TRBV5-1 TGCGCCAGCAGGCAGCGGACAGGGCTTAACAATGAGCAGTTCTTC CASRQRTGLNNEQFF
TRBJ2-1 NA NA TRBV12-3/TRBV12-4 TGTGCCAGCAGTTTACCCCCGGGGCGCCGTCACAATGAGCAGTTCTTC CASSLPPGRRHNEQFF
TRBJ2-3 few NA TRBV15 TGTGCCACCAGCAGTAGACCTCGCACAGATACGCAGTATTTT CATSSRPRTDTQYF
TRBJ2-1 many TRBD2 TRBV4-2 TGTGCCAGCAGCCCCCAGAAATTAGCGGGGGGCTATGAGCAGTTCTTC CASSPQKLAGGYEQFF
TRBJ2-7 many TRBD2 TRBV20-1 TGCAGTGCTAGAGACCCACGGACTAGCGGCTCCTACGAGCAGTACTTC CSARDPRTSGSYEQYF
TRBJ2-1 NA NA TRBV6-2/TRBV6-3 TGTGCCAGCAGTTACGGAGCGGGTTACAATGAGCAGTTCTTC CASSYGAGYNEQFF